What follows are 31 T cell receptor beta chains derived from one specimen sequenced in a study of blood T cell repertoires in COVID-19 (TCRdb year 2020). The library came from the immunoSEQ multiplex PCR assay. TCRdb carries this immuneACCESS record with in-frame sequences only. Its versions omit some clonotypes, under half of them owing to an unresolved V gene in the studies checked, with the rest unexplained. The sample has 200,000 to 300,000 clones on record, more than 75% of them singletons. The ten largest clones take up about 3% of the sample. Material for sequencing was peripheral blood. The origin of the receptors is a woman younger than 45 who had recovered from COVID-19.

This clone has a single count. This CDR3 reads CASSSITGTGRENTEAFF. CDR3 in DNA: TGTGCCAGCAGTTCGATTACCGGGACAGGGAGAGAGAACACTGAAGCTTTCTTT. The chain links TRBV27 to TRBJ1-1, with 9 bases aligning to TRBD1. The CDR3 totals 18 residues. Germline trimming cut 4 bases from V and 1 base from J; bases unmatched to any gene: 13. CDR1 is MNHEY and CDR2 is SMNVEV in the germline V gene (reference sequence).

This chain joins TRBV4-1 and TRBJ2-7; 9 bases are shared with TRBD1. Germline V CDR1 and CDR2: MGHRA, YSYEKL. V shed 0 bases and J 0 bases; nucleotides not matched to a gene: 6. This CDR3 comprises 17 residues. CDR3 bases: TGCGCCAGCAGCCAAGAACAGGGGGCTCAGATCTCCTACGAGCAGTACTTC. Its protein product is CASSQEQGAQISYEQYF.

The V and J genes are TRBV10-3 and TRBJ2-3; 8 bases fit TRBD2. The J segment lost 6 bases and the V segment lost 2 bases, leaving 4 bases of the junction unmatched. The germline gives CDR1 ENHRY, CDR2 SYGVKD. This CDR3 is built from 14 residues. The chain's CDR3 is CAISEAGGMDTQYF. CDR3 nucleotides: TGTGCCATCAGTGAGGCGGGGGGAATGGATACGCAGTATTTT.

The V gene is TRBV7-7, the J gene TRBJ1-4; 7 nucleotides agree with TRBD1. V lost 1 base and J lost 2; bases outside the gene matches: 10. The V gene's germline CDR1 is SSHAT and CDR2 FNYEAQ (reference sequence). The CDR3 runs to 18 residues. The CDR3 here is CASSLVDRETTTNEKLFF. CDR3 coding DNA: TGTGCCAGCAGCTTAGTCGACAGGGAGACAACGACTAATGAAAAACTGTTTTTT.

V and J are TRBV27 and TRBJ2-3; perhaps TRBD2 as D (5 bases). With 5 bases removed from V and 8 bases from J, the gap between germline ends came to 11 bases. From germline, CDR1 is MNHEY and CDR2 SMNVEV (reference sequence). CDR3 size: 12 residues. The CDR3 nucleotides are TGTGCCAGCAGTCAAACTAGAGGTACGCAGTATTTT. This gives the protein CASSQTRGTQYF.

This clone was detected a few times. The chain is built from TRBV18 and TRBJ1-2, with 7 bases lining up with TRBD1. V lost 3 bases to trimming and J lost 5 bases; unmatched junction nucleotides: 3. The CDR3 totals 13 residues. Per the germline V gene, CDR1 is KGHSH and CDR2 is LQKENI. CDR3 sequence (DNA): TGTGCCAGCTCACCCGGGACAGAATATGGCTACACCTTC. Its protein product is CASSPGTEYGYTF.

This chain uses TRBV7-9 with TRBJ1-1; TRBD1 aligns across 7 bases. Germline values: CDR1 SEHNR, CDR2 FQNEAQ (reference sequence). There are 14 residues in the CDR3. V lost 7 bases, J lost 3 bases, and 8 bases stayed unmatched. The CDR3 sequence: CASTSDRADTEAFF. DNA of the CDR3: TGTGCCAGCACCTCTGACAGGGCGGACACTGAAGCTTTCTTT.

V is TRBV4-1 and J is TRBJ2-2, with a tentative D call TRBD2 (5 bases). CDR1 and CDR2 (germline): MGHRA, YSYEKL. V was pared by 7 bases and J by 4 bases, with 22 bases between. The CDR3 spans 17 residues. The CDR3 reads CASKRELGEVSTGELFF. Here the CDR3 DNA reads TGCGCCAGCAAAAGAGAACTCGGGGAAGTCAGCACCGGGGAGCTGTTTTTT.

This sequence joins TRBV21-1 and TRBJ1-3; the table's D call, TRBD1, was not checked against the DNA. TRBV21-1 is described as a pseudogene. CDR3 length equals 16 residues. The CDR3 DNA reads TGTGCCAGCAGCCTAATTCGACAGTTTGCTGGAAACACCATATATTTT. This codes for CASSLIRQFAGNTIYF.

The J gene is TRBJ2-2, the V gene TRBV5-1, with no clear D. This CDR3 is 13 amino acids long. Deletions cut 1 base from V and 4 bases from J, with 5 bases between. Germline V gene sequence: CDR1 SGHRS, CDR2 YFSETQ. The CDR3 nucleotides are TGCGCCAGCAGCTTGACTGGCACCGGGGAGCTGTTTTTT. Amino acids: CASSLTGTGELFF. The full variable domain, its missing parts supplied by reference TRBV5-1 and TRBJ2-2, is KAGVTQTPRYLIKTRGQQVTLSCSPISGHRSVSWYQQTPGQGLQFLFEYFSETQRNKGNFPGRFSGRQFSNSRSEMNVSTLELGDSALYLCASSLTGTGELFFGEGSRLTVL.

This chain links TRBV11-2 with TRBJ1-3; TRBD1 might be the D (6 bases). The CDR3 spans 14 residues. In germline, CDR1 is SGHAT, CDR2 FQNNGV. Trimming cost V 5 bases and J 0 bases, with 8 bases left between them. CDR3 DNA: TGTGCCAGCAGCACAGGGAGCTCTGGAAACACCATATATTTT. Its translation: CASSTGSSGNTIYF.

The V gene is TRBV12-3 or TRBV12-4, the J gene TRBJ2-1; no clear D gene. V shed 5 bases and J shed 8 bases, with 10 bases lying between them. CDR3 length: 12 amino acids. The CDR3 DNA follows: TGTGCCAGCAGTCCCCCCCTAGATGAGCAGTTCTTC. This codes for CASSPPLDEQFF.

The rearrangement joins TRBV5-1 to TRBJ2-3; no reliable D call. The CDR3 covers 13 residues. Between the trimmed V and J ends, which lost 4 bases and 6 bases, there was a span of 12 bases. Germline V lookup: CDR1 SGHRS, CDR2 YFSETQ. The CDR3 here is CASSTLPGDTQYF. The DNA for the CDR3 is TGCGCCAGCAGCACCCTCCCCGGGGATACGCAGTATTTT.

This rearrangement joins TRBV7-9 to TRBJ2-5, with no clear D. V shed 0 bases and J shed 2 bases, with 10 bases lying between them. CDR3 length: 15 residues. Germline loops: CDR1 SEHNR, CDR2 FQNEAQ (reference sequence). The CDR3, as DNA: TGTGCCAGCAGCTTAGCGACGACTTCTCAAGAGACCCAGTACTTC. It encodes CASSLATTSQETQYF.

This rearrangement joins TRBV9 to TRBJ2-3; D may be TRBD2 (5 bases). The ends were cut back, 5 bases at V and 0 bases at J, with 13 bases in the middle. The CDR3 length is 15 residues. The V gene's germline CDR1 is SGDLS and CDR2 YYNGEE. CDR3 in amino acids: CASSESGTSTDTQYF. In DNA form, the CDR3 reads TGTGCCAGCAGTGAGAGCGGCACTAGCACAGATACGCAGTATTTT.

The chain has TRBV28 and TRBJ1-2; D unresolved. V was clipped by 2 bases and J by 7 bases, with 11 bases between them. CDR1 and CDR2 from the germline V gene are MDHEN and SYDVKM. CDR3 length: 13 amino acids. The CDR3 sequence is CASSLTGIGGYTF. The CDR3 DNA reads TGTGCCAGCAGTTTAACCGGGATTGGTGGCTACACCTTC.

The V gene is TRBV4-1, the J gene TRBJ1-1; D gene uncertain. This CDR3 is 14 amino acids long. Trimming pared 1 base from V and 2 bases from J, leaving 8 bases between. The V gene's germline CDR1 is MGHRA and CDR2 YSYEKL. CDR3: CASSQVFSNTEAFF. CDR3 in DNA: TGCGCCAGCAGCCAAGTATTTAGCAACACTGAAGCTTTCTTT.

This rearrangement joins TRBV30 to TRBJ2-3; D gene ambiguous. The germline gives CDR1 GTSNPN, CDR2 SVGIG (reference sequence). Trimming left V 0 bases short and J 0 bases short, with 7 bases between. CDR3 length: 14 residues. The CDR3 region has the DNA TGTGCCTGGAGTGTGGGCCTTAGCACAGATACGCAGTATTTT. Translation gives CAWSVGLSTDTQYF.

The V gene is TRBV5-6, the J gene TRBJ1-2; maybe TRBD1 (5 bases). Trimming stripped 1 base from V and 4 bases from J, with 11 bases between. Germline V gene lookup returns CDR1 SGHDT and CDR2 YYEEEE. The CDR3 is made up of 14 amino acids. The CDR3 here is CASSLQRQTYGYTF. The CDR3, as DNA: TGTGCCAGCAGCTTGCAAAGACAGACCTATGGCTACACCTTC.

The chain combines TRBV11-2 with TRBJ2-2; D perhaps matches TRBD2 (6 bases). Germline assignment: CDR1 SGHAT and CDR2 FQNNGV. CDR3 length: 14 amino acids. V lost 7 bases and J 6 bases, leaving 15 bases between the germline ends. The CDR3 region is CASTQRGDAGELFF. The CDR3 DNA reads TGTGCCAGCACCCAACGCGGGGACGCCGGGGAGCTGTTTTTT.

The chain couples TRBV2 to TRBJ1-2; a possible D gene is TRBD1 (6 bases). The V end was cut by 6 bases, the J end by 4 bases, with 18 bases between. CDR1 SNHLY and CDR2 FYNNEI come from the germline V gene. The CDR3 runs 15 residues. CDR3 bases: TGTGCCAGCAGCGAGCTCAGGGGCACCGGCTATGGCTACACCTTC. Amino acid sequence: CASSELRGTGYGYTF.

This CDR3 reads CASSQDGLAGNEQYF. CDR3 sequence (DNA): TGTGCCAGCAGCCAGGATGGACTAGCGGGGAACGAGCAGTACTTC. This sequence joins TRBV3-1 (or the pseudogene TRBV3-2) and TRBJ2-7, with 12 bases matching TRBD2. Per germline, CDR1 LGHDT and CDR2 YNNKEL (reference sequence). The J segment lost 5 bases and the V segment lost 3 bases, leaving 5 bases of the junction unmatched. This CDR3 is built from 15 residues.

The V gene is TRBV19, the J gene TRBJ2-3, with a possible D match to TRBD1 (5 bases). The V end lost 7 bases, the J end lost 5 bases, and 13 bases lay between the germline ends. The germline V gene has CDR1 LNHDA and CDR2 SQIVND (reference sequence). The CDR3 spans 13 residues. CDR3 amino acids: CASTKPQGDTQYF. The CDR3 nucleotides are TGTGCCAGTACCAAACCCCAGGGAGATACGCAGTATTTT.

The chain uses TRBV5-8 and TRBJ2-5; 8 nucleotides agree with TRBD1. The CDR3 has 15 amino acids. Looked up from germline, CDR1 is SGHTS and CDR2 is YDEGEE. After removal of 3 bases from V and 5 bases from J, the junction contained 9 bases not matched to a gene. Here the CDR3 reads CASSSRTGLGETQYF. The CDR3 region has the DNA TGTGCCAGCAGCTCGCGGACAGGGTTAGGGGAGACCCAGTACTTC.

The DNA for the CDR3 is TGTGCCAGCAGCCGGACAGGGAAACAAGAGACCCAGTACTTC. Translating gives CASSRTGKQETQYF. The V and J genes are TRBV7-2 and TRBJ2-5; 8 nucleotides align to TRBD1. This CDR3 contains 14 residues. The V gene's germline CDR1 is SGHTA and CDR2 FQGNSA. V was clipped by 5 bases and J by 2 bases; unmatched bases: 4.

The V call is TRBV5-4, the J call TRBJ2-3; D remains unclear. Looked up from germline, CDR1 is SGHNT and CDR2 is YYREEE (reference sequence). Trimming pared 9 bases from V and 2 bases from J, leaving 22 bases between. This CDR3 has 16 amino acids. Here the CDR3 DNA reads TGTGCCATGACAACAACCCGTTCTACGGTCACAGATACGCAGTATTTT. It is translated as CAMTTTRSTVTDTQYF.

This sequence joins TRBV5-1 and TRBJ1-5; 10 bases align to TRBD1. After removal of 0 bases from V and 8 bases from J, the junction contained 11 bases not matched to a gene. Germline CDR1 is SGHRS and CDR2 is YFSETQ. This CDR3 region has 17 residues. In DNA form, the CDR3 reads TGCGCCAGCAGCTTGGGGCCGGGACAGGGGTTTTTGGAGCCCCAGCATTTT. Its protein product is CASSLGPGQGFLEPQHF.

About this clone: In the same sample, other DNA sequences code for this CDR3. The J gene is TRBJ2-7, the V gene TRBV6-1; 9 bases line up with TRBD1. The CDR3 has 15 amino acids. The germline CDR1 and CDR2 sequences are MNHNS and SASEGT. Trimming at V came to 1 base and at J to 4 bases, leaving 5 bases not matched to a gene. The CDR3, as DNA: TGTGCCAGCAGTGAAGGAGGGACAGGGATATACGAGCAGTACTTC. Its protein product is CASSEGGTGIYEQYF.

The chain employs TRBV5-4 and TRBJ2-5, with D possibly TRBD1 on 6 matching bases. The germline CDR1 and CDR2 sequences are SGHNT and YYREEE (reference sequence). Between the trimmed V and J ends, which lost 1 base and 4 bases, there was a span of 8 bases. The CDR3 length is 13 residues. CDR3 in amino acids: CASSLTGLETQYF. The CDR3, as DNA: TGTGCCAGCAGCTTGACAGGGTTAGAGACCCAGTACTTC.

This rearrangement joins TRBV13 to TRBJ2-3; 13 bases are a match to TRBD2. V shed 5 bases, J shed 6 bases, and the junction held 8 bases outside the gene matches. This CDR3 contains 16 residues. From germline, CDR1 is PRHDT and CDR2 FYEKMQ (reference sequence). The chain's CDR3 is CASSVTSGGAVDTQYF. In DNA form, the CDR3 reads TGTGCCAGCAGCGTAACTAGCGGGGGGGCCGTGGATACGCAGTATTTT.

This chain uses TRBV18 with TRBJ2-7; 8 bases line up with TRBD2. Germline V gene sequence: CDR1 KGHSH, CDR2 LQKENI. This CDR3 comprises 15 residues. J was trimmed by 1 base and V by 0 bases; bases with no gene match: 2. CDR3 loop: CASSPPAGGSYEQYF. CDR3 DNA sequence: TGTGCCAGCTCACCACCGGCGGGGGGATCCTACGAGCAGTACTTC.